The 20 T cell receptor beta chains below come from one sample, sequenced in a study of cytomegalovirus exposure and HLA in healthy donors (TCRdb year 2017). Receptor libraries were prepared by the immunoSEQ multiplex PCR assay. For the multiplex PCR, a mixture combining 60 forward primers for TCR Vbeta segments and 13 reverse primers for TCR Jbeta segments was used. Drawn from immuneACCESS, this table holds only the in-frame rearrangements with V and J called that TCRdb kept. Clones are partly lost; checked studies trace under half to an unresolved V gene and leave the rest unexplained. The sample data list some 120,000 clones, and around 81% of these were observed just once. In total, the top ten clones hold around 1.3% of the sample. The sequenced material came from PBMCs. These receptors came from a female donor in good health and CMV-seronegative.

This clone was detected only a few times. The chain joins TRBV10-3 to TRBJ2-7; 10 nucleotides line up with TRBD2. The CDR3 has 14 residues. The germline gives CDR1 ENHRY, CDR2 SYGVKD. Trimming cost V 1 base and J 5 bases; bases outside gene matches: 2. The CDR3 bases are TGTGCCATCAGTGAGTTTGGACTAGCGGACGAGCAGTACTTC. Its translation: CAISEFGLADEQYF.

This clone was recorded a few times. The chain couples TRBV27 to TRBJ1-2; TRBD1 might be the D (5 bases). Trimming removed 5 bases at V and 8 bases at J, with 18 bases between. Germline values: CDR1 MNHEY, CDR2 SMNVEV (reference sequence). The CDR3 is 14 amino acids. The CDR3 DNA is TGTGCCAGCAGTCCCTTCAGGGATTACGGGGGCTACACCTTC. Its protein product is CASSPFRDYGGYTF.

This chain links TRBV6-1 with TRBJ2-5; D may be TRBD1 (7 bases). The DNA end is a closer match to TRBJ2-7, so the J assignment may be wrong. Looked up from germline, CDR1 is MNHNS and CDR2 is SASEGT. The CDR3 contains 15 residues. This CDR3 is CASQRLQGRNYEQYF. CDR3 bases: TGTGCCAGCCAAAGATTACAGGGGAGGAACTACGAGCAGTACTTC.

The V and J genes are TRBV6-5 and TRBJ1-3; possibly TRBD1 for D (5 bases). In germline, CDR1 is MNHEY, CDR2 SVGAGI. The CDR3 spans 14 residues. The V end lost 4 bases, the J end lost 2 bases, and 9 bases lay between the germline ends. CDR3 residues: CASSSMTAGNTIYF. DNA for the CDR3: TGTGCCAGCAGTTCTATGACAGCTGGAAACACCATATATTTT.

The chain uses TRBV4-1 and TRBJ1-3; perhaps TRBD1 as D (6 bases). The germline V and J ends were trimmed by 1 base and 1 base, with 14 bases remaining between them. Germline V gene lookup returns CDR1 MGHRA and CDR2 YSYEKL. This CDR3 comprises 17 residues. The CDR3 loop is CASSQGRLGASGNTIYF. The CDR3 DNA follows: TGCGCCAGCAGCCAAGGGAGGCTGGGGGCGTCTGGAAACACCATATATTTT.

This clone has just a few counts. CDR3 protein: CASSLGGGYTF. CDR3 DNA: TGCGCCAGCAGCCTGGGAGGCGGCTACACCTTC. This sequence joins TRBV4-1 and TRBJ1-2, with unresolved D. The CDR3 sequence is 11 residues long. Germline V gives CDR1 MGHRA, CDR2 YSYEKL. Trimming took off 4 bases at V and 8 bases at J, with 8 bases between the two ends.

V usage is TRBV7-9 and J usage is TRBJ2-3, with 10 bases fitting TRBD2. Germline V gene data show CDR1 as SEHNR and CDR2 as FQNEAQ (reference sequence). After removal of 1 base from V and 8 bases from J, the junction contained 12 bases not matched to a gene. This CDR3 is 17 amino acids long. The CDR3 nucleotides read TGTGCCAGCAGCTTAGGTCTTGCTAGCGGGGGCAGCGGTACGCAGTATTTT. This sequence encodes CASSLGLASGGSGTQYF.

CDR3 DNA sequence: TGTGCCAGCACCACTTCTGGGACAGAACAAGAGACCCAGTACTTC. This gives the protein CASTTSGTEQETQYF. V usage is TRBV28 and J usage is TRBJ2-5; TRBD1 agrees at 7 bases. Trimming took 7 bases from V and 2 from J; bases not matched to a gene: 10. CDR3 length: 15 residues. Germline CDR1 reads MDHEN; CDR2 reads SYDVKM.

The J gene is TRBJ2-5, the V gene TRBV6-4; a possible D gene is TRBD2 (6 bases). The V gene's germline CDR1 is MRHNA and CDR2 SNTAGT. The CDR3 totals 11 residues. Trimming cost V 6 bases and J 5 bases, with 7 bases left between them. The CDR3 region is CASRGRETQYF. The CDR3 region has the DNA TGTGCCAGCAGGGGGAGGGAGACCCAGTACTTC.

CDR3 in DNA: TGCAGCGTTGACGACGGGGAGCGCTCCTACAATGAGCAGTTCTTC. Its translation is CSVDDGERSYNEQFF. This chain joins TRBV29-1 and TRBJ2-1, with D perhaps matching TRBD2 (5 bases). V was trimmed by 3 bases and J by 0 bases, leaving 12 bases between them. This CDR3 is 15 amino acids long. The germline V gene has CDR1 SQVTM and CDR2 ANQGSEA.

The chain recombines TRBV27 with TRBJ1-6; 9 bases fit TRBD1. Germline assignment: CDR1 MNHEY and CDR2 SMNVEV (reference sequence). The trim removed 5 bases at V and 7 bases at J, leaving 9 bases unmatched. This CDR3 spans 16 amino acids. The CDR3 spells CASSTGPGQGNSPLHF. The CDR3 region has the DNA TGTGCCAGCAGTACGGGGCCGGGACAGGGAAATTCACCCCTCCACTTT.

This clone was counted only a few times. V gene TRBV11-2 combines with J gene TRBJ2-7; D is perhaps TRBD2 (5 bases). Germline CDR1 SGHAT, CDR2 FQNNGV. With 4 bases removed from V and 2 bases from J, the gap between germline ends came to 15 bases. The length of the CDR3 is 15 residues. The CDR3 sequence is CASSYDGSLPYEQYF. In DNA, the CDR3 is TGTGCCAGCAGCTATGATGGGAGTTTGCCCTACGAGCAGTACTTC. Complete variable domain (other parts from reference TRBV11-2 and TRBJ2-7): EAGVAQSPRYKIIEKRQSVAFWCNPISGHATLYWYQQILGQGPKLLIQFQNNGVVDDSQLPKDRFSAERLKGVDSTLKIQPAKLEDSAVYLCASSYDGSLPYEQYFGPGTRLTVT.

The V call is TRBV5-1, the J call TRBJ2-5, with 8 bases fitting TRBD1. Germline loops: CDR1 SGHRS, CDR2 YFSETQ. The V gene end was trimmed by 2 bases and the J gene end by 5 bases; junction bases not matched to a gene: 5. The CDR3 has 14 amino acids. CDR3 in DNA: TGCGCCAGCAGCTTCTCAGGGGGCAGGGAGACCCAGTACTTC. Amino acid sequence: CASSFSGGRETQYF.

This chain connects TRBV5-1 to TRBJ1-2; D might be TRBD1 (5 bases). Trimming pared 1 base from V and 5 bases from J, leaving 15 bases between. Germline loops: CDR1 SGHRS, CDR2 YFSETQ. This CDR3 region has 15 residues. The CDR3 sequence: CASSLIGDSRYGYTF. The CDR3 DNA is TGCGCCAGCAGCTTGATAGGGGACTCGAGGTATGGCTACACCTTC.

This rearrangement joins TRBV27 to TRBJ1-2, with D possibly TRBD1 on 6 matching bases. Trimming removed 5 bases from V and 4 bases from J, with 17 bases in between. Germline loops: CDR1 MNHEY, CDR2 SMNVEV (reference sequence). The CDR3 has 15 amino acids. The CDR3 loop reads CASSEGGRGVYGYTF. For the CDR3, the DNA is TGTGCCAGCAGTGAGGGTGGCAGGGGAGTCTATGGCTACACCTTC.

The table lists this clone with a few counts. J is TRBJ2-5 and V is TRBV5-1, with 13 nucleotides matching TRBD2. From germline, CDR1 is SGHRS and CDR2 YFSETQ. Trimming removed 0 bases from V and 3 bases from J; junction bases left unmatched: 2. CDR3 size: 16 residues. CDR3 in amino acids: CASSLGGTSGEETQYF. The CDR3 nucleotides are TGCGCCAGCAGCTTGGGGGGGACTAGCGGGGAAGAGACCCAGTACTTC.

This sequence joins TRBV7-3 and TRBJ2-3; 7 nucleotides match TRBD2. The CDR3 is made up of 14 amino acids. Per germline, CDR1 SGHTA and CDR2 FQGTGA. After removal of 5 bases from V and 2 bases from J, the junction contained 4 bases not matched to a gene. In DNA, the CDR3 is TGTGCCAGCAGCCCGGGAGGCCCCACAGATACGCAGTATTTT. Amino acids: CASSPGGPTDTQYF.

This rearrangement joins TRBV5-5 to TRBJ1-2; D is ambiguous. Trimming stripped 5 bases from V and 4 bases from J, with 21 bases between. Germline loops: CDR1 SGHKS, CDR2 YYEKEE (reference sequence). This CDR3 contains 16 residues. The CDR3 region has the DNA TGTGCCAGCAGTCCACCCCCGCGGCTGGGTATCTATGGCTACACCTTC. Its translation: CASSPPPRLGIYGYTF.

The chain uses TRBV18 and TRBJ1-1; TRBD1 matches 9 bases. The germline CDR1 and CDR2 sequences are KGHSH and LQKENI. J gave up 0 bases and V 1 base, and 18 bases lay outside the gene matches. The CDR3 consists of 21 residues. CDR3 in DNA: TGTGCCAGCTCACCACGCTACAGGGGGCGGGGAACCAGGGGGATGAACACTGAAGCTTTCTTT. It yields the protein CASSPRYRGRGTRGMNTEAFF.

This chain connects TRBV5-6 to TRBJ1-6; D gene ambiguous. CDR3 length: 17 residues. The germline gives CDR1 SGHDT, CDR2 YYEEEE. The V end lost 2 bases, the J end lost 6 bases, and 18 bases lay between the germline ends. The CDR3 DNA is TGTGCCAGCAGCTTACTAGGAAGGACGGCACCTAATTCACCCCTCCACTTT. Encoded protein: CASSLLGRTAPNSPLHF.